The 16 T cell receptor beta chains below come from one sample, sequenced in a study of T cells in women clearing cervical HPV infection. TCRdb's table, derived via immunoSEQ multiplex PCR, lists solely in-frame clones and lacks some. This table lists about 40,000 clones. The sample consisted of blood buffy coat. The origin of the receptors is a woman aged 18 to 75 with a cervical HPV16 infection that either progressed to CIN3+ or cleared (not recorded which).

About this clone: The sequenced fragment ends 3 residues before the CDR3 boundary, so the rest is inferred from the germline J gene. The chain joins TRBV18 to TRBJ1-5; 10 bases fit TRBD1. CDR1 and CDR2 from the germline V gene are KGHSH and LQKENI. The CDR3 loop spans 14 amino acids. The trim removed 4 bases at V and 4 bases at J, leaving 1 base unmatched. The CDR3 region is CASSLDRGNQPQHF. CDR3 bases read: TGTGCCAGCTCACTGGACAGGGGGAATCAGCCC.

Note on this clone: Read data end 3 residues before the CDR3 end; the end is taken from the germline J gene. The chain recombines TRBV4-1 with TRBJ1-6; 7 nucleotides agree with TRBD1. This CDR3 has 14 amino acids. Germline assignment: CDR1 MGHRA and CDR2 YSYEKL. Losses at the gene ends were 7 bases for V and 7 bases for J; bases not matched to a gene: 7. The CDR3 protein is CASTQTGVNSPLHF. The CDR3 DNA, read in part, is TGCGCCAGCACACAAACAGGGGTGAATTCACCC.

CDR3 sequence reads: CASSLGPGGQPQHF. CDR3 DNA (partial): TGTGCCAGTAGCTTGGGGCCCGGCGGTCAGCCC. This chain links TRBV19 with TRBJ1-5, with D possibly being TRBD1 (5 bases). The read stops 3 residues short of the end of the CDR3; the missing end is completed from the germline J gene. The CDR3 totals 14 residues. V lost 6 bases and J lost 6, with 15 bases in between. Germline assignment: CDR1 LNHDA and CDR2 SQIVND (reference sequence).

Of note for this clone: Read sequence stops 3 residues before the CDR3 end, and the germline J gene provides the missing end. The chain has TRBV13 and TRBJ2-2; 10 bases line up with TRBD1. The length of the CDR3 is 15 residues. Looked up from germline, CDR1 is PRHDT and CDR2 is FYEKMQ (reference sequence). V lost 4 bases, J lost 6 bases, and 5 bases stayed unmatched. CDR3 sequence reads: CASSYDRGRPGELFF. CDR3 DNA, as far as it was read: TGTGCCAGCAGCTACGACAGGGGGCGGCCCGGGGAG. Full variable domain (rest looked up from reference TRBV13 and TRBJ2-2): AAGVIQSPRHLIKEKRETATLKCYPIPRHDTVYWYQQGPGQDPQFLISFYEKMQSDKGSIPDRFSAQQFSDYHSELNMSSLELGDSALYFCASSYDRGRPGELFFGEGSRLTVL.

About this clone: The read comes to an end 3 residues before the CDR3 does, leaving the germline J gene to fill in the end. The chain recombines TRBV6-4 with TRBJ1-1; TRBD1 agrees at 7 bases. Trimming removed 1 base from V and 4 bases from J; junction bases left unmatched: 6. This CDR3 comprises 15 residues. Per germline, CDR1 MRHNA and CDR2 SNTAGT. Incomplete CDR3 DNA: TGTGCCAGCAGTGACTTTCCGACAGGGCCCACTGAA. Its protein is CASSDFPTGPTE. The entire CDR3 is CASSDFPTGPTEAFF.

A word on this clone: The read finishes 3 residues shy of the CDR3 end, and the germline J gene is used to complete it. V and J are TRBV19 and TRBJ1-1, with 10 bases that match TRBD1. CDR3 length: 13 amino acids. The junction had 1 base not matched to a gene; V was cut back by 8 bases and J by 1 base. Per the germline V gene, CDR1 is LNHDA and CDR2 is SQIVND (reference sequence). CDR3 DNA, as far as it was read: TGTGCCAGTCGGGACAGGGGGAACACTGAA. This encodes CASRDRGNTE. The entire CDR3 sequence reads CASRDRGNTEAFF.

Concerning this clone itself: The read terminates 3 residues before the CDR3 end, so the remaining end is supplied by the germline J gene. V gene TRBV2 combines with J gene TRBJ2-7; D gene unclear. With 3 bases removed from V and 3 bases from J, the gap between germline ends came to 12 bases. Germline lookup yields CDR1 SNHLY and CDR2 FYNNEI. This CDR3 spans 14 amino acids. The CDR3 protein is CASSDDLLHYEQYF. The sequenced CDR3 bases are TGTGCCAGCAGTGATGATCTCTTACACTACGAG.

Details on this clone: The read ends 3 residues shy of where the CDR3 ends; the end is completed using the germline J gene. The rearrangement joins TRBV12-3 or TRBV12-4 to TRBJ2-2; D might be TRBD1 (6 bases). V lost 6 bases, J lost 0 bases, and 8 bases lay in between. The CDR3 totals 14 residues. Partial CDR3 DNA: TGTGCCAGCAGCCGGGACACGAACACCGGGGAG. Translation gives CASSRDTNTGE. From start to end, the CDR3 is CASSRDTNTGELFF.

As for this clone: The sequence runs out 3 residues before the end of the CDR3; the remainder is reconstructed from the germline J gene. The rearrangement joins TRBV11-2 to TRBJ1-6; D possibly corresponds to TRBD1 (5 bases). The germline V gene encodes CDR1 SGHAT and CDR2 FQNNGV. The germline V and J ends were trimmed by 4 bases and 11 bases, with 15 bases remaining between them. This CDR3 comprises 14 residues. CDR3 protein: CASSSQAHGTPLHF. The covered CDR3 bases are TGTGCCAGCAGCTCACAGGCCCATGGGACACCC. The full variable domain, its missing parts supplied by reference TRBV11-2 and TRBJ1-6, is EAGVAQSPRYKIIEKRQSVAFWCNPISGHATLYWYQQILGQGPKLLIQFQNNGVVDDSQLPKDRFSAERLKGVDSTLKIQPAKLEDSAVYLCASSSQAHGTPLHFGNGTRLTVT.

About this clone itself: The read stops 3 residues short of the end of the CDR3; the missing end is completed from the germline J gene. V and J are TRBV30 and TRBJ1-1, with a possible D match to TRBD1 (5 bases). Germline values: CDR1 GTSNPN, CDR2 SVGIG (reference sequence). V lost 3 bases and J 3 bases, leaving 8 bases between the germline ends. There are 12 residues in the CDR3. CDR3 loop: CAWRWGDTEAFF. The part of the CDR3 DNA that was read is TGTGCCTGGAGGTGGGGGGACACTGAA.

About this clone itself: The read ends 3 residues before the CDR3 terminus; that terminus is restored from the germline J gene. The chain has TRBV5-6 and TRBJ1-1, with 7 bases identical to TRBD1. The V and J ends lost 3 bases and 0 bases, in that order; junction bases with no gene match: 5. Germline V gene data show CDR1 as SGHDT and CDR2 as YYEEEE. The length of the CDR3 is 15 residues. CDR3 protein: CASSWEDRLNTEAFF. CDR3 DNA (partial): TGTGCCAGCAGCTGGGAGGACAGGCTGAACACTGAA. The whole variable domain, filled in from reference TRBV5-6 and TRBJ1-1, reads DAGVTQSPTHLIKTRGQQVTLRCSPKSGHDTVSWYQQALGQGPQFIFQYYEEEERQRGNFPDRFSGHQFPNYSSELNVNALLLGDSALYLCASSWEDRLNTEAFFGQGTRLTVV.

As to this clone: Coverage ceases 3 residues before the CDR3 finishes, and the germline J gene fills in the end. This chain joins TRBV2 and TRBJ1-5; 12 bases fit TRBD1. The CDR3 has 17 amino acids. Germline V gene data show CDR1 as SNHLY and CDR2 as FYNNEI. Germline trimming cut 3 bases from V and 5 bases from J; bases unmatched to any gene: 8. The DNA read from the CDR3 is TGTGCCAGCAGTGACCGGGACAGGGGGCTATCTTATCAGCCC. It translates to CASSDRDRGLSYQP. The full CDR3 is CASSDRDRGLSYQPQHF.

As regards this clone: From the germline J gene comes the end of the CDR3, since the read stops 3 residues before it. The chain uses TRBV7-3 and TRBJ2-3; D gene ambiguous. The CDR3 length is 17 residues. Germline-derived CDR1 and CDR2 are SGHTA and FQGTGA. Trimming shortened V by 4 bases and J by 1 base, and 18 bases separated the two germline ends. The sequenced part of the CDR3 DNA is TGTGCCAGCAGCTCAAACCTAGATACCGTGGGCACAGATACG. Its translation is CASSSNLDTVGTDT. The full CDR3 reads CASSSNLDTVGTDTQYF.

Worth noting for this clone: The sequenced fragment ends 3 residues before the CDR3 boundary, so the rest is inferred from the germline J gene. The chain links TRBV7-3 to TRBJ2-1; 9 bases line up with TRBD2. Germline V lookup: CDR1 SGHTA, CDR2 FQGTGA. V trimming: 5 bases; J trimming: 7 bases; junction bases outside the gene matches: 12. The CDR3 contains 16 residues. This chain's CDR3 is CASSPDLSGGRNEQFF. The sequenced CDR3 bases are TGTGCCAGCAGCCCCGACCTTAGCGGGGGTAGGAATGAG.

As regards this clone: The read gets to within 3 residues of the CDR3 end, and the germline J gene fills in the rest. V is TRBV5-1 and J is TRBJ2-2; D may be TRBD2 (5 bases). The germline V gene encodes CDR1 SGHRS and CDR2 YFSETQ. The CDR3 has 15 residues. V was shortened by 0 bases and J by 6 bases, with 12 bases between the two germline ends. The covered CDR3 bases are TGCGCCAGCAGCTTGGGAGCGGAGCGCCCCGGGGAG. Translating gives CASSLGAERPGE. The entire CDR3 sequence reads CASSLGAERPGELFF.

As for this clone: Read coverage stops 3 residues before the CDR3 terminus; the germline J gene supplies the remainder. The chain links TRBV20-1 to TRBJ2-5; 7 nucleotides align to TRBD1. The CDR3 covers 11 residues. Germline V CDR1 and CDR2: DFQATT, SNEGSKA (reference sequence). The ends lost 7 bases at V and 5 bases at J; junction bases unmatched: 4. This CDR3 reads CSVGGYETQYF. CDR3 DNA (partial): TGCAGTGTAGGGGGCTATGAGACC.